This section outlines one T cell receptor (beta chain) sequence together with its context. This clone was recorded a few times. Its antigen is unknown. No base quality information exists; no much larger clone differs at one position. The germline V gene (reference sequence) yields SEHNR for CDR1 and FQNEAQ for CDR2. V is reduced by 0 bases and J by 12 bases, leaving a spacing of 6 bases between them. Inclusive of the bounding cysteine and phenylalanine, the CDR3 is 11 residues long. This entry keeps only the CDR3 DNA: 33 bases, framed from base 1. The data were obtained in a study of shared clonotypes between healthy human individuals (TCRdb year 2020). Regarding the complete study: Three men and a couple of women, aged 18 to 49 years, made up the cohort. Libraries were prepared and TCR repertoires were sequenced by different laboratories using diverse techniques, in order to increase sequencing depth and limit assay-specific biases. Leukapheresis yielded between about 0.94 and 10 billion PBMCs per donor. To estimate repertoire size and how much clonotype sharing occurs between individuals, the study deeply sequenced the blood TCR repertoires of roughly 5 healthy adults. Broad study findings and their caveats: Because the study included only a small number of donors, the genetic and exposure-history diversity represented was limited. Based on pairwise subsampling, the degree of clonotype sharing among donors was expected to be affected by sequencing depth. Sampling was limited to blood, and TCR repertoires in tissue likely differ from TCR repertoires in blood.

Using the deep immunoSEQ assay, multiplex PCR amplified TCR CDR3 regions from genomic DNA. Genomic DNA extracted from each cell subset was distributed evenly over all wells of several immunoSEQ 96-well plates, and each plate served as one replicate. Each replicate PCR for unsorted PBMC received roughly 290 ng genomic DNA, equal to 30,000 to 35,000 T cell genomes. Unsorted PBMC genomic DNA was sequenced across ten immunoSEQ deep assay plates. Purified libraries were quantified with a Qubit 3.0 fluorometer, sized on a Bioanalyzer 2100, and re-quantified with the KAPA Library Quantification kit. Every immunoSEQ 96-well plate was sequenced on a dedicated single-read 150-cycle Illumina NextSeq 550 flow cell. Concerning the study's data processing: Because only junctional sequences without quality scores were contained in the immunoSEQ output, filtering matching that applied to full-length reads could not be performed. To assign V/J genes and CDR3, sequences were annotated using PyIR, a Python wrapper for IgBLAST v1.9, with IMGT germline references. Any read was removed if the V/J assignment was weak (E-value above 1e-6), the CDR3 was missing, or the read contained stop codons, out-of-frame junctions, or ambiguous translated residues. V3J clonotypes were defined as sequences sharing an identical inferred V gene, J gene, and CDR3 amino acid sequence. The percentage overlap between two repertoires was calculated by dividing the number of shared unique clonotypes by the size of the smaller repertoire. Three approaches were used to assess repertoire richness: RTK rarefaction, the Chao1 estimator, and Recon v2.1 estimates of unobserved clonotypes. The clones in this table, taken by TCRdb from immuneACCESS, are in-frame only. Not every clone is retained; where verified, under half of the shortfall comes from an unresolved V gene, and the cause of the rest is unknown. V and J calls and clone size are those listed in that table; D and trimming were worked out from the DNA. The sample yields about 530,000 clones; over 60% were counted once. The ten largest clones add up to approximately 12% of the sample.

The donors were healthy, HIV-negative adults who had no recently reported acute infections or vaccinations. All donors were Caucasian adults living in Nashville, Tennessee, USA. For unsorted samples, around 90 million PBMCs were counted, and genomic DNA was extracted using the QIAamp DNA Blood Mini kit. Blood was collected by leukapheresis, and PBMCs were isolated by Ficoll-Histopaque density gradient centrifugation and then cryopreserved in liquid nitrogen vapor phase. The sequenced material came from PBMCs. The TCR originated in a woman in her 40s in good health. Some clones in this sample may be carry-over from other donors' samples. Recombination linked TRBV7-9 to TRBJ2-1, and the D gene may be TRBD2, 5 bases matching. The CDR3 corresponds to CASSLAEVQFF. The bases are TGTGCCAGCAGCTTAGCGGAGGTGCAGTTCTTC.